The T cell receptor beta chain under discussion was sequenced for a study of blood T cell repertoires in COVID-19. Sequencing was performed with immunoSEQ multiplex PCR; in TCRdb, only in-frame clones are kept and a portion is missing. The sample carries more than 95,000 clones, more than 75% recorded once. This clone has a single count. CDR3 length equals 13 residues. Germline CDR1 reads SGHTA; CDR2 reads FQGNSA. Trimming took 3 bases from V and 5 from J, leaving 10 bases between them. This chain uses TRBV7-2 with TRBJ2-5; possibly TRBD2 for D (6 bases). Sequenced: peripheral blood. The origin of this receptor is a human donor in a cohort sampled during active COVID-19. The CDR3 nucleotides are TGTGCCAGCAGCTTCTACGGAGGGGAGACCCAGTACTTC. It encodes CASSFYGGETQYF.